The 18 T cell receptor beta chains reported below all come from one sample, sequenced in a study of tumor-infiltrating lymphocytes in primary liver carcinoma. Blood RNA came from unsorted whole blood; germline DNA was also extracted. With approximately 500 ng total RNA as template and a constant-region primer, TCR beta cDNA was made. ARM-PCR was slightly modified, and three nested multiplex PCR rounds with it gave rise to the TCR beta libraries. TRBV1-TRBV30 forward primers paired with a C-beta reverse primer were used in the first two PCR rounds, which ran around 10 cycles each. MiXCR, applied by TCRdb to the multiplex PCR reads, yields one record per CDR3 protein. The data hold approximately 340,000 distinct CDR3 sequences, with around three fifths observed a single time. The sample was peripheral blood. The receptors here all came from a man aged 35-49 years with primary liver carcinoma and hepatitis B virus infection.

The chain carries TRBV4-2 and TRBJ1-1, with 7 bases matching TRBD1. V shed 10 bases, J shed 1 base, and the junction held 9 bases outside the gene matches. The CDR3 has 14 amino acids. The V gene's germline CDR1 is LGHNA and CDR2 YNFKEQ. CDR3 amino acids: CAIREGQPNTEAFF. DNA of the CDR3: TGTGCCATCAGGGAGGGACAGCCGAACACTGAAGCTTTCTTT.

This clonotype was recorded at least ten times. The chain recombines TRBV11-2 with TRBJ2-3, with TRBD2 matching 7 bases. J gave up 4 bases and V 3 bases, and 7 bases lay outside the gene matches. This CDR3 region has 15 residues. Germline V gene lookup returns CDR1 SGHAT and CDR2 FQNNGV. DNA of the CDR3: TGTGCCAGCAGCTTCGCGGGAGTGGAAGCAGATACGCAGTATTTT. Protein: CASSFAGVEADTQYF.

The chain links TRBV6-6 to TRBJ1-6; 7 bases agree with TRBD1. Germline-derived CDR1 and CDR2 are MNHNY and SVGAGI (reference sequence). Losses at the gene ends were 2 bases for V and 10 bases for J; bases not matched to a gene: 11. CDR3 length equals 16 residues. The CDR3 nucleotides read TGTGCCAGCAGTTACCCCGGGACAGTGGGGAGCTCACCCCTCCACTTT. Translating gives CASSYPGTVGSSPLHF.

This clonotype appeared many times. The chain couples TRBV11-2 to TRBJ2-1; D not resolved. The CDR3 consists of 12 residues. Germline V gene lookup returns CDR1 SGHAT and CDR2 FQNNGV. The ends were cut back, 5 bases at V and 2 bases at J, with 4 bases in the middle. CDR3 residues: CASSPAYNEQFF. The CDR3, as DNA: TGTGCCAGCAGCCCAGCCTACAATGAGCAGTTCTTC.

The rearrangement links TRBV11-2 to TRBJ2-7, with D tentatively TRBD2 (5 bases). The germline CDR1 and CDR2 sequences are SGHAT and FQNNGV. The CDR3 totals 13 residues. The V end was cut by 7 bases, the J end by 6 bases, with 16 bases between. CDR3 sequence reads: CASNFRELVEQYF. CDR3 nucleotide sequence: TGTGCCAGCAACTTTAGGGAGTTGGTCGAGCAGTACTTC.

This clonotype appeared a few times. V is TRBV5-4 and J is TRBJ2-5; 8 positions match TRBD2. V lost 2 bases, J lost 4 bases, and 10 bases stayed unmatched. There are 16 residues in the CDR3. Germline V gene sequence: CDR1 SGHNT, CDR2 YYREEE (reference sequence). The CDR3 reads CASSLGAGGSSETQYF. The CDR3 DNA sequence: TGTGCCAGCAGCTTAGGCGCGGGAGGTTCCTCAGAGACCCAGTACTTC. Full variable domain (missing parts from reference TRBV5-4 and TRBJ2-5): ETGVTQSPTHLIKTRGQQVTLRCSSQSGHNTVSWYQQALGQGPQFIFQYYREEENGRGNFPPRFSGLQFPNYSSELNVNALELDDSALYLCASSLGAGGSSETQYFGPGTRLLVL.

On this clonotype: The germline gene is not matched at one end of the junction; a read error may be the cause. V is TRBV11-2 and J is TRBJ2-7, with 9 bases identical to TRBD1. The CDR3 is 14 amino acids. Germline V gene data show CDR1 as SGHAT and CDR2 as FQNNGV. This CDR3 is CACSLGTGSCEQYF. CDR3 sequence (DNA): TGTGCCTGCAGCTTAGGGACAGGGAGTTGCGAGCAGTACTTC. Full variable domain (remainder filled in from reference TRBV11-2 and TRBJ2-7): EAGVAQSPRYKIIEKRQSVAFWCNPISGHATLYWYQQILGQGPKLLIQFQNNGVVDDSQLPKDRFSAERLKGVDSTLKIQPAKLEDSAVYLCACSLGTGSCEQYFGPGTRLTVT.

As to this clonotype: The junction departs from germline at one end; a sequencing error may be responsible. V gene TRBV11-2 combines with J gene TRBJ2-7; D is unresolved. This CDR3 has 14 residues. The germline CDR1 and CDR2 sequences are SGHAT and FQNNGV. The CDR3 sequence is CASSSPVGPYGQHF. The DNA of the CDR3 is TGTGCCAGCAGCTCCCCCGTAGGGCCCTACGGGCAGCACTTC.

This clonotype was found many times. J is TRBJ2-1 and V is TRBV6-1; 9 positions match TRBD2. The CDR3 spans 15 residues. Losses at the gene ends were 7 bases for V and 6 bases for J; bases not matched to a gene: 10. Germline V gives CDR1 MNHNS, CDR2 SASEGT. The CDR3 reads CASIGTSKGSNEQFF. The CDR3 DNA reads TGTGCCAGCATTGGGACTAGCAAGGGGTCCAATGAGCAGTTCTTC.

This clonotype was counted many times. The V gene is TRBV6-5, the J gene TRBJ1-4; D is undetermined. The CDR3 sequence is 17 residues long. Trimming removed 0 bases at V and 7 bases at J, with 18 bases between. CDR1 and CDR2 from the germline V gene are MNHEY and SVGAGI. The CDR3 here is CASSYSPSGSGGEKLFF. CDR3 sequence (DNA): TGTGCCAGCAGTTACTCCCCCAGTGGAAGTGGAGGTGAAAAACTGTTTTTT.

The table lists this clonotype with many counts. This chain uses TRBV6-1 with TRBJ1-1; D remains ambiguous. V lost 2 bases and J 0 bases, leaving 10 bases between the germline ends. This CDR3 has 15 amino acids. Germline-derived CDR1 and CDR2 are MNHNS and SASEGT. The CDR3 loop is CASSESIYLNTEAFF. The CDR3 DNA reads TGTGCCAGCAGTGAAAGCATTTATTTGAACACTGAAGCTTTCTTT.

Comments on this clonotype: This could be a read error, since a much larger clone is one nucleotide away. The chain couples TRBV7-8 to TRBJ2-2; the match to TRBD2 covers 8 bases. This CDR3 region has 16 residues. The germline gives CDR1 SGHVS, CDR2 FQNEAQ. The CDR3 sequence: CDSSALSGRSTGELFF. CDR3 bases: TGTGACAGCAGCGCTTTAAGCGGGAGAAGCACCGGGGAGCTGTTTTTT.

The count of this clonotype is one. A read error is possible here, since a much larger clone lies one base away. The V call is TRBV6-2 or TRBV6-3, the J call TRBJ1-2; D is unclear. Looked up from germline, CDR1 is MNHEY and CDR2 is SVGEGT. With 0 bases removed from V and 5 bases from J, the gap between germline ends came to 10 bases. CDR3 length equals 14 residues. For the CDR3, the DNA is TGTGCCAGCAGTTACTCTGGGATGCAGTATGGCTACACCTTC. The encoded protein is CASSYSGMQYGYTF.

The CDR3 nucleotides read TGTGCCAGCAGCTCAGATAGTGAAGGGGGTCCCCAGCATTTT. Amino acids: CASSSDSEGGPQHF. V and J are TRBV11-2 and TRBJ1-5; the D gene is possibly TRBD1 (6 bases). V lost 4 bases to trimming and J lost 10 bases, with 17 bases between them. The CDR3 is 14 amino acids. CDR1 SGHAT and CDR2 FQNNGV come from the germline V gene.

This clonotype was seen only once. A much larger clone differs from this one at a single base, so this may be a read error. J is TRBJ2-7 and V is TRBV6-2 or TRBV6-3; 7 nucleotides agree with TRBD2. Germline CDR1 reads MNHEY; CDR2 reads SVGEGT. The CDR3 sequence is 13 residues long. The junction had 7 bases not matched to a gene; V was cut back by 6 bases and J by 5 bases. For the CDR3, the DNA is TGTGCCAGCAGCGGACGGGGGGTCCACGAGCAGTACTTC. It specifies CASSGRGVHEQYF.

This clonotype was seen a single time. The junction shows a germline mismatch at one end, possibly a read error. The chain recombines TRBV7-9 with TRBJ1-1; D call uncertain. Germline loops: CDR1 SEHNR, CDR2 FQNEAQ (reference sequence). CDR3 length equals 15 residues. CDR3 bases: TGTGCCATCAGCTTGTCTTTTGGTTGGCAGGCTGAAGCTTTCTTT. Its protein is CAISLSFGWQAEAFF.

Turning to this clonotype: An end of the junction differs from the germline gene, which may be a read error. This rearrangement joins TRBV6-1 to TRBJ2-7; TRBD1 matches 10 bases. Germline loops: CDR1 MNHNS, CDR2 SASEGT. The CDR3 sequence is 15 residues long. CDR3 sequence (DNA): TGTGCCAGCAGTGAGCCCGGGACAGGGGACCACGAGAAGTACTTC. Amino acid sequence: CASSEPGTGDHEKYF.

In its sample, this clonotype was seen a few times. A much bigger clone sits one base away, suggesting this may be a read error. The chain employs TRBV6-2 or TRBV6-3 and TRBJ2-1; 9 bases are shared with TRBD2. V dropped 6 bases and J dropped 8; count of bases not matched to a gene: 8. From germline, CDR1 is MNHEY and CDR2 SVGEGT. CDR3 length: 14 amino acids. The CDR3 loop is CASRVSGRIHEQFF. The CDR3 DNA follows: TGTGCCAGCAGAGTGAGCGGGAGGATCCATGAGCAGTTCTTC.